One sample yielded the 20 T cell receptor beta chains listed below, sequenced in a study of regulatory T cells in long-lasting Graves disease. The time point denotes: newly diagnosed GD, antithyroid drugs for less than 3 months. Extracted PBMC RNA gave rise to the TCR library. Construction of TCR beta libraries relied on iRepertoire HTBI primers and on Arm-PCR targeting CDR3 regions. TCRdb itself ran the multiplex PCR reads through MiXCR, one entry per CDR3 protein. The sample comprises 360,000 or so distinct CDR3 sequences, approximately 15% of which are singletons, and 30% rests with the top ten. A further study also used this sample, focusing on T cells in Graves' hyperthyroidism and ophthalmopathy.

Sequencing used peripheral blood mononuclear cells (PBMCs), obtained at new diagnosis, from a patient treated with antithyroid drugs. The origin of the receptors is a man in his forties with Graves disease.

This sequence joins TRBV3-1 and TRBJ1-6; no clear D. The CDR3 length is 15 residues. CDR1 and CDR2 (germline): LGHDT, YNNKEL (reference sequence). Trimming stripped 0 bases from V and 7 bases from J, with 10 bases between. The chain's CDR3 is CASSQDWYGNSPLHF. DNA for the CDR3: TGTGCCAGCAGCCAAGATTGGTATGGAAATTCACCCCTCCACTTT.

This clonotype was seen many times. This sequence joins TRBV7-8 and TRBJ2-1; D gene uncertain. The CDR3 loop spans 12 amino acids. V shed 2 bases and J shed 8 bases, with 7 bases lying between them. CDR1 and CDR2 from the germline V gene are SGHVS and FQNEAQ. The CDR3 DNA reads as TGTGCCAGCAGCTTACGTTTCGATGAGCAGTTCTTC. Encoded protein: CASSLRFDEQFF.

Many counts were recorded for this clonotype. V and J are TRBV6-5 and TRBJ2-7; D is unclear. This CDR3 spans 13 amino acids. The germline gives CDR1 MNHEY, CDR2 SVGAGI. V dropped 2 bases and J dropped 0 bases, with 5 bases sitting between them. As DNA, the CDR3 is TGTGCCAGCAGTTACCCCAGCTCCTACGAGCAGTACTTC. Its translation is CASSYPSSYEQYF.

This clonotype has ten or more counts. J is TRBJ2-7 and V is TRBV7-2; D is perhaps TRBD1 (6 bases). CDR1 and CDR2 from the germline V gene are SGHTA and FQGNSA. This CDR3 spans 14 amino acids. The V gene lost 5 bases and the J gene lost 1 base, with 12 bases spanning the gap. CDR3 protein: CASSLTGLSYEQYF. CDR3 nucleotide sequence: TGTGCCAGCAGCCTGACAGGTCTTTCCTACGAGCAGTACTTC.

This clonotype was recorded many times. The chain employs TRBV2 and TRBJ2-5, with D perhaps TRBD2 (5 bases). CDR1 and CDR2 from the germline V gene are SNHLY and FYNNEI. CDR3 size: 13 residues. Trimming stripped 1 base from V and 7 bases from J, with 10 bases between. DNA of the CDR3: TGTGCCAGCAGTGAAGAAGGCGGAGGGACCCAGTACTTC. Translating it yields CASSEEGGGTQYF.

This clonotype was seen many times. Its ends do not fully match the called genes, so a read error is possible. The chain joins TRBV7-9 to TRBJ2-7; D is unclear. Germline-derived CDR1 and CDR2 are SEHNR and FQNEAQ (reference sequence). The CDR3 extends over 13 amino acids. The CDR3, as DNA: TGTGCCAGCAGCTTAGTCCGGGCCTACGCGCAGTACTTC. Its translation is CASSLVRAYAQYF.

The count of this clonotype is one. The chain combines TRBV29-1 with TRBJ2-7; D is tentatively TRBD1 or TRBD2 (5 bases each). The germline CDR1 and CDR2 sequences are SQVTM and ANQGSEA. There are 12 residues in the CDR3. Trimming stripped 6 bases from V and 2 bases from J, with 11 bases between. The CDR3 loop reads CSVWDDAYEQYF. CDR3 DNA: TGCAGCGTCTGGGACGATGCCTACGAGCAGTACTTC.

This rearrangement joins TRBV18 to TRBJ1-1; 8 positions match TRBD1. This CDR3 spans 15 amino acids. V was pared by 1 base and J by 6 bases, with 7 bases of the junction left unmatched. The germline gives CDR1 KGHSH, CDR2 LQKENI. CDR3 DNA: TGTGCCAGCTCACCACGGGGGACAGGAGACGCTGAAGCTTTCTTT. Protein product: CASSPRGTGDAEAFF. Supplemented by reference TRBV18 and TRBJ1-1, the full variable domain reads NAGVMQNPRHLVRRRGQEARLRCSPMKGHSHVYWYRQLPEEGLKFMVYLQKENIIDESGMPKERFSAEFPKEGPSILRIQQVVRGDSAAYFCASSPRGTGDAEAFFGQGTRLTVV.

Note on this clonotype: Given a much more abundant clone one base away, this may be a read error. This chain joins TRBV2 and TRBJ1-1; D perhaps matches TRBD1 (5 bases). Germline-derived CDR1 and CDR2 are SNHLY and FYNNEI. The CDR3 extends over 12 amino acids. Here the CDR3 reads CTTTGAGTEAFF. CDR3 nucleotide sequence: TGTACCACGACCGGGGCGGGAACTGAAGCTTTCTTT. The entire variable domain, with the rest obtained from reference TRBV2 and TRBJ1-1, is as follows: EPEVTQTPSHQVTQMGQEVILRCVPISNHLYFYWYRQILGQKVEFLVSFYNNEISEKSEIFDDQFSVERPDGSNFTLKIRSTKLEDSAMYFCTTTGAGTEAFFGQGTRLTVV.

This clonotype has only a few counts. A read error may be the cause here, since a much bigger clone is one base away. The V call is TRBV2, the J call TRBJ2-1, with TRBD2 matching over 9 bases. Germline lookup yields CDR1 SNHLY and CDR2 FYNNEI. The trim removed 6 bases at V and 6 bases at J, leaving 9 bases unmatched. The CDR3 is made up of 15 amino acids. CDR3 nucleotide sequence: TGTGCCAGCAGGAGGTCTAGCGGGGTCTGCAATGAGCAGTTCTTC. Protein sequence: CASRRSSGVCNEQFF.

This clonotype was seen a single time. It differs at one base from a far larger clone, so likely a read error. J is TRBJ2-7 and V is TRBV28, with 8 positions matching TRBD1. From germline, CDR1 is MDHEN and CDR2 SYDVKM. With V trimmed by 4 bases and J by 7 bases, 21 bases remained unmatched. The CDR3 is 18 amino acids. CDR3 bases: TGTGCCAGCAGTTCCTCTCCTGGACGGACAGGGACCTACAATGAGCAGTACTTC. Amino acids: CASSSSPGRTGTYNEQYF.

Details on this clonotype: This may stem from a read error, because a much larger clone lies one nucleotide away. The rearrangement joins TRBV27 to TRBJ2-3, with TRBD1 as a possible D gene (6 bases). The J call is in doubt because the DNA end fits TRBJ2-7 better. The germline V gene encodes CDR1 MNHEY and CDR2 SMNVEV (reference sequence). The CDR3 has 16 amino acids. The CDR3 DNA reads TGTGCCAGCAGTTTATCGATGGGGGACATAATCTACGAGCAGTACTTC. As protein: CASSLSMGDIIYEQYF.

A remark on this clonotype: This likely reflects a read error, since a far larger clone is one base away. This chain links TRBV5-1 with TRBJ2-4; 7 positions agree with TRBD2. There are 16 residues in the CDR3. Germline V gene lookup returns CDR1 SGHRS and CDR2 YFSETQ. V gave up 0 bases and J gave up 13 bases; unmatched junction bases: 16. The CDR3 loop is CASSLGLRDYYNEQYF. As DNA, the CDR3 is TGCGCCAGCAGCTTGGGGCTCCGGGACTATTACAATGAGCAGTACTTC.

The chain recombines TRBV6-1 with TRBJ2-5; 10 bases are shared with TRBD2. V gave up 1 base and J gave up 7 bases; unmatched junction bases: 9. This CDR3 comprises 16 residues. The germline CDR1 and CDR2 sequences are MNHNS and SASEGT. The CDR3 sequence is CASSEVIAGGLGTQYF. The CDR3 DNA is TGTGCCAGCAGTGAAGTGATAGCGGGGGGATTAGGGACCCAGTACTTC.

This clonotype was picked up a small number of times. The chain is built from TRBV7-6 and TRBJ2-7; D unclear. The V gene's germline CDR1 is SGHVS and CDR2 FNYEAQ. Deletions cut 5 bases from V and 5 bases from J, with 16 bases between. The CDR3 runs to 14 residues. The chain's CDR3 is CASSRAGPANEQYF. The CDR3 coding sequence is TGTGCCAGCAGCCGAGCCGGGCCGGCCAACGAGCAGTACTTC.

This clonotype was counted only a few times. The V call is TRBV20-1, the J call TRBJ1-1; possibly TRBD1 for D (5 bases). V lost 0 bases, J lost 4 bases, and 12 bases lay in between. This CDR3 contains 14 residues. Germline loops: CDR1 DFQATT, CDR2 SNEGSKA (reference sequence). In DNA, the CDR3 is TGCAGTGCTAGAGATAGGCAGGGATTCACTGAAGCTTTCTTT. Residues: CSARDRQGFTEAFF.

The chain couples TRBV27 to TRBJ1-4; D possibly corresponds to TRBD1 (6 bases). V shed 4 bases and J shed 3 bases, with 15 bases lying between them. From germline, CDR1 is MNHEY and CDR2 SMNVEV (reference sequence). The CDR3 loop spans 16 amino acids. CDR3 residues: CASSSGELEANEKLFF. The CDR3 nucleotides read TGTGCCAGCAGTTCAGGGGAGCTTGAGGCTAATGAAAAACTGTTTTTT.

The rearrangement links TRBV5-1 to TRBJ1-5; TRBD1 aligns across 9 bases. Germline values: CDR1 SGHRS, CDR2 YFSETQ. J gave up 4 bases and V 4 bases, and 6 bases lay outside the gene matches. This CDR3 comprises 15 residues. CDR3 in amino acids: CASSPAGTGNQPQHF. CDR3 coding DNA: TGCGCCAGCAGCCCGGCCGGGACAGGGAATCAGCCCCAGCATTTT.

This clonotype was counted at least ten times. The junction departs from the called germline gene at one end, perhaps through a read error. The chain links TRBV5-1 to TRBJ2-3; 12 bases fit TRBD2. CDR1 SGHRS and CDR2 YFSETQ come from the germline V gene. The CDR3 contains 16 residues. Written as DNA, the CDR3 is TGTGCCAGCAGCACGGGACTAGCGGGTAGCACAGATACGCAGTATTTT. Translation gives CASSTGLAGSTDTQYF.

The chain is built from TRBV12-3 or TRBV12-4 and TRBJ1-2, with 8 bases fitting TRBD1. There are 14 residues in the CDR3. The V gene end was trimmed by 5 bases and the J gene end by 8 bases; junction bases not matched to a gene: 10. Here the CDR3 reads CASSRQGNEEGYTF. As DNA, the CDR3 is TGTGCCAGCAGTCGACAGGGGAATGAGGAAGGCTACACCTTC.